This T cell receptor beta chain was retrieved from a study of response to subunit inactivated influenza vaccine. Looked up from germline, CDR1 is MGHRA and CDR2 is YSYEKL. The CDR3 consists of 15 residues. The V and J ends lost 2 bases and 6 bases, in that order; junction bases with no gene match: 8. Overall study findings and caveats: That few new T cells are recruited by each seasonal influenza vaccination was the authors' suggestion.

One entry per CDR3 protein, called by TCRdb with MiXCR from the RT-PCR reads. The sample comprises around 500,000 distinct CDR3 sequences, roughly 11% of which are singletons, and about 12% rests with the top ten. As concerns this clonotype: The antigen is not known.

The sequence was collected from a man between 45 and 60 years old who received an inactivated influenza vaccine. Sequences were derived from PBMCs from blood, sampled roughly 48 days after vaccination. The rearrangement joins TRBV4-1 to TRBJ2-3; 7 nucleotides line up with TRBD1. The CDR3 region has the DNA TGCGCCAGCAGCCAACAGGGACAGTCAAGGGATACGCAGTATTTT. Protein sequence: CASSQQGQSRDTQYF.